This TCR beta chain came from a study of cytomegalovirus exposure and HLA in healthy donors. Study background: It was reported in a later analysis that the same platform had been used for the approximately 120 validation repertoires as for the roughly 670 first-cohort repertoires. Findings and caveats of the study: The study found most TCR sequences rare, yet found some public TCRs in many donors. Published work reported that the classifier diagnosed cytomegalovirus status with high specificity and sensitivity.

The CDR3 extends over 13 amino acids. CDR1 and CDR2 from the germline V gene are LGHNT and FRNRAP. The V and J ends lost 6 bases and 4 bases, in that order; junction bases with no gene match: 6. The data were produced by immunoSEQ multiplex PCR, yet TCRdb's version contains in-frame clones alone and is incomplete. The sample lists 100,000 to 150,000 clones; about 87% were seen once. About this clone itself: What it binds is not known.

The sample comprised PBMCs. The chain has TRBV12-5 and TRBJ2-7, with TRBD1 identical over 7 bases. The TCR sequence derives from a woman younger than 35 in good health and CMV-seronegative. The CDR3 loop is CASGHPDRYEQYF. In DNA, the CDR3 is TGTGCTAGTGGACACCCGGACAGGTACGAGCAGTACTTC.